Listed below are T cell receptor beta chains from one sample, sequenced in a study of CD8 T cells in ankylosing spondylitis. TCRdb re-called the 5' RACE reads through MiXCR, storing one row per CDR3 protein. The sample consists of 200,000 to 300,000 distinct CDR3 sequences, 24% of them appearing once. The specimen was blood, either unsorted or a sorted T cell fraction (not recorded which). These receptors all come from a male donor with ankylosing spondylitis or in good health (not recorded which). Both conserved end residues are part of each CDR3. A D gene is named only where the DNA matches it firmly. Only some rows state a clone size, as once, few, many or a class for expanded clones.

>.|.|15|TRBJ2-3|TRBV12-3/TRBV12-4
CASSFAGSRTDTQYF
TGTGCCAGCAGTTTCGCAGGGTCACGCACAGATACGCAGTATTTT
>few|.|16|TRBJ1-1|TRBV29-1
CSVVGAAGGGNTEAFF
TGCAGCGTTGTGGGGGCTGCGGGGGGCGGAAACACTGAAGCTTTCTTT
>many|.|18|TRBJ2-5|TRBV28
CASSPKTGTEGGQETQYF
TGTGCCAGCAGCCCCAAGACCGGGACTGAAGGAGGGCAAGAGACCCAGTACTTC
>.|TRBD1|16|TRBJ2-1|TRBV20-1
CSARDGRGLTNNEQFF
TGCAGTGCTAGAGATGGTAGGGGGCTTACCAACAATGAGCAGTTCTTC
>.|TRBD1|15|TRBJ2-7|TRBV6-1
CASNRLRDRGHEQYF
TGTGCCAGCAACCGACTCCGGGACAGGGGCCACGAGCAGTACTTC
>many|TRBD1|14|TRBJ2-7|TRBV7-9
CASSLQQGAYEQYF
TGTGCCAGCAGCTTACAACAGGGGGCTTACGAGCAGTACTTC
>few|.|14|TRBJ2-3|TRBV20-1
CSASKVAGTDTQYF
TGCAGTGCTAGTAAGGTAGCTGGCACAGATACGCAGTATTTT
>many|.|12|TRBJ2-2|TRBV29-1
CSVVSGTGELFF
TGCAGCGTTGTAAGCGGGACCGGGGAGCTGTTTTTT
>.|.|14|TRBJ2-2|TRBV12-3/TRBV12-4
CASNPGPNTGELFF
TGTGCCAGCAATCCGGGACCGAACACCGGGGAGCTGTTTTTT
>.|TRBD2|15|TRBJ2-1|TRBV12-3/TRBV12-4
CASSFFGGGYNEQFF
TGTGCCAGCAGTTTTTTTGGCGGGGGCTACAATGAGCAGTTCTTC
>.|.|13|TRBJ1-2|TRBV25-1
CASSEFGDYGYTF
TGTGCCAGCAGTGAATTCGGGGACTATGGCTACACCTTC
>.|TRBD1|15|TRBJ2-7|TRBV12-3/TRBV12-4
CASSGDREGTYEQYF
TGTGCCAGCAGCGGGGACAGGGAGGGCACCTACGAGCAGTACTTC
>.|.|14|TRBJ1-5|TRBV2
CASSESSAGQPQHF
TGTGCCAGCAGTGAATCGTCCGCTGGACAGCCCCAGCATTTT
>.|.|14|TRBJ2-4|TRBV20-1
CSARDHRTKNIQYF
TGCAGTGCTAGAGATCACAGAACCAAAAACATTCAGTACTTC
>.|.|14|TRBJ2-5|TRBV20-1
CSAILGQRLRAQYF
TGCAGTGCTATCCTGGGGCAGCGACTGAGGGCCCAGTACTTC
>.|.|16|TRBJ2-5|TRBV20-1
CSARDPLEGVGETQYF
TGCAGTGCTAGAGATCCCCTGGAGGGGGTTGGAGAGACCCAGTACTTC
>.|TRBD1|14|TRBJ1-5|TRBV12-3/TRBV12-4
CASRTTGANQPQHF
TGTGCCAGCAGGACGACAGGGGCAAATCAGCCCCAGCATTTT
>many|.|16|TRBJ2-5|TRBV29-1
CSVSGQPGEGSEAQYF
TGCAGCGTTTCCGGACAGCCAGGGGAAGGGTCAGAGGCCCAGTACTTC
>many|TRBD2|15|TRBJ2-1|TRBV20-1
CSARVLGTSGQEQFF
TGCAGTGCTAGGGTTTTAGGGACTAGCGGACAGGAGCAGTTCTTC
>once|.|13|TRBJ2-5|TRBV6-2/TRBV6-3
CASSYSTGETQYF
TGTGCCAGCAGTTACTCGACGGGGGAGACCCAGTACTTC
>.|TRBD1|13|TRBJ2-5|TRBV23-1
CASSPGGCETQYF
TGCGCCAGCAGCCCAGGGGGCTGTGAGACCCAGTACTTC
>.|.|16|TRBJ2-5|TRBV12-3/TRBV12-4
CASSLFGGGPAETQYF
TGTGCCAGCAGTTTATTTGGGGGGGGGCCGGCAGAGACCCAGTACTTC
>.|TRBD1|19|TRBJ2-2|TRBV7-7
CAFSLSSVRGGRGLRELFF
TGTGCCTTCAGTTTGTCGAGCGTTAGAGGTGGCAGGGGGCTCCGGGAGCTGTTTTTT
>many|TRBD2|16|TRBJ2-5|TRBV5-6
CASSLLRGEYQETQYF
TGTGCCAGCAGCTTGTTGCGGGGGGAATACCAAGAGACCCAGTACTTC